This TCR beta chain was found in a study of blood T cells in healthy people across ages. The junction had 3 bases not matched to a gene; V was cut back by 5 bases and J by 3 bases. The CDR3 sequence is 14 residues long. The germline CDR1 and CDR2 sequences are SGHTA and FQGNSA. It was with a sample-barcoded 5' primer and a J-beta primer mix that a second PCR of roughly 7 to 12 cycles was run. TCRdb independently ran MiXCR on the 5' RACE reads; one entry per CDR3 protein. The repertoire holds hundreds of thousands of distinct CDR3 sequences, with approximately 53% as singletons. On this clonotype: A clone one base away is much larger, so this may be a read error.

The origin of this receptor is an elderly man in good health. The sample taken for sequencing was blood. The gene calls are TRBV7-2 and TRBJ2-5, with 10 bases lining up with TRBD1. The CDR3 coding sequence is TGTGCCAGCAGCGCGGGACAGGGGAAAGAGACCCAGTACTTC. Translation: CASSAGQGKETQYF.